This record covers a single TCR beta chain. The method was immunoSEQ multiplex PCR; TCRdb's version includes in-frame clones alone and lacks a portion of them. The table lists 200,000 to 250,000 clones, roughly four fifths of them singletons. This sample was included in a study of blood T cell repertoires in COVID-19. Across the study: Whether acute or convalescent, the COVID-19 samples came from the United States, Italy and Spain.

Germline loops: CDR1 SGHKS, CDR2 YYEKEE (reference sequence). V was clipped by 1 base and J by 7 bases, with 9 bases between them. The CDR3 covers 14 residues. The origin of this receptor is a woman aged 70-85 years with acute or convalescent COVID-19. V gene TRBV5-5 combines with J gene TRBJ1-6; D gene uncertain. The sample consisted of peripheral blood. The CDR3 nucleotides read TGTGCCAGCAGCTTGTCGGGAGTGAATTCACCCCTCCACTTT. Its protein is CASSLSGVNSPLHF.